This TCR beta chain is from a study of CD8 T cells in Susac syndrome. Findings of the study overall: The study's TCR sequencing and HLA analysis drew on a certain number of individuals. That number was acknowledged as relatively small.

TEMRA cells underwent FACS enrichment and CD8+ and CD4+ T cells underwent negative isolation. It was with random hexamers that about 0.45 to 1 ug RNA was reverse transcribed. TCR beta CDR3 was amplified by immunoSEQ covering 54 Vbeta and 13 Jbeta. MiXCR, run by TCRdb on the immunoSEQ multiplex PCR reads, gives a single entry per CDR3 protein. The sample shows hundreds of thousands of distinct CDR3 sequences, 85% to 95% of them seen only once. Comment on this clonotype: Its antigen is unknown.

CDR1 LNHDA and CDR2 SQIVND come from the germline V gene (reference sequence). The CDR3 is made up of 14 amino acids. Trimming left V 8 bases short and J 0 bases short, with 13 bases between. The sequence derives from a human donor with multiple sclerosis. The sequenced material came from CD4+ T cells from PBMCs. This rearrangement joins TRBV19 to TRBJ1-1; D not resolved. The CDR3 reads CASYDPTVNTEAFF. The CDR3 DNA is TGTGCCAGTTACGACCCGACGGTGAACACTGAAGCTTTCTTT.